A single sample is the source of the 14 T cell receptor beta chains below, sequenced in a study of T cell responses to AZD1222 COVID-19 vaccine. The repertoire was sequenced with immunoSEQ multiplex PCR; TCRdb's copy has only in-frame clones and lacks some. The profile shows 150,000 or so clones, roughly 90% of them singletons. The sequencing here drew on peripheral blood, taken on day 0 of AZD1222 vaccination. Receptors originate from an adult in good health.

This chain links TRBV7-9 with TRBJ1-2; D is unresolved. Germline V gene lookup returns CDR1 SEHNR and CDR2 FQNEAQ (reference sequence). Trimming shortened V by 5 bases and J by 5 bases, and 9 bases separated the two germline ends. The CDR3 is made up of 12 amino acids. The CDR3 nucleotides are TGTGCCAGCAGCCCCCCCGGGTATGGCTACACCTTC. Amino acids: CASSPPGYGYTF. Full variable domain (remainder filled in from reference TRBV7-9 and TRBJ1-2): DTGVSQNPRHKITKRGQNVTFRCDPISEHNRLYWYRQTLGQGPEFLTYFQNEAQLEKSRLLSDRFSAERPKGSFSTLEIQRTEQGDSAMYLCASSPPGYGYTFGSGTRLTVV.

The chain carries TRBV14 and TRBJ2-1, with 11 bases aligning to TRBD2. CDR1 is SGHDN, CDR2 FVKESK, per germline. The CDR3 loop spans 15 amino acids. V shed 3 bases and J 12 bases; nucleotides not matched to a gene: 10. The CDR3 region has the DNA TGTGCCAGCAGCCAGATCACTAGCGGGAGTTTTGGGCAGTTCTTC. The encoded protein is CASSQITSGSFGQFF.

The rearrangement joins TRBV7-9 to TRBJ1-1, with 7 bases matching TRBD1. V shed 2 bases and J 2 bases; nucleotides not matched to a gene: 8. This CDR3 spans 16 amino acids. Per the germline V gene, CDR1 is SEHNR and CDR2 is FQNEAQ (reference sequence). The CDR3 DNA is TGTGCCAGCAGCTTAAAGGGGGCGCAAGGAAACACTGAAGCTTTCTTT. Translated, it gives CASSLKGAQGNTEAFF.

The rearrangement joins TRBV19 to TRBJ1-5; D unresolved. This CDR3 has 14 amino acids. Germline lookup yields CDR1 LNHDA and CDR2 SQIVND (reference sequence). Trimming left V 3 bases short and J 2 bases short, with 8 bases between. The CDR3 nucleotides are TGTGCCAGTAGTATGAATCAGGGCAATCAGCCCCAGCATTTT. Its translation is CASSMNQGNQPQHF.

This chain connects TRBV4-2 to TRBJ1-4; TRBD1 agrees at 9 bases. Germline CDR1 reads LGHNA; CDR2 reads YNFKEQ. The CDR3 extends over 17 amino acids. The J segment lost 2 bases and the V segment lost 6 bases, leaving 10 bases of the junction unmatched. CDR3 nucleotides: TGTGCCAGCAGGACTAGGACAGGGGAAGGGACTAATGAAAAACTGTTTTTT. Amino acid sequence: CASRTRTGEGTNEKLFF.

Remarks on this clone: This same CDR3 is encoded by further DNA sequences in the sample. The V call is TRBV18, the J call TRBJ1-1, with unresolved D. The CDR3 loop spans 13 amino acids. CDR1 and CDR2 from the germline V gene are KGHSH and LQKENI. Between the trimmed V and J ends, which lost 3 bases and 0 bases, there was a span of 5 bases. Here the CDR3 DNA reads TGTGCCAGCTCACCCGGCCTGAACACTGAAGCTTTCTTT. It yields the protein CASSPGLNTEAFF.

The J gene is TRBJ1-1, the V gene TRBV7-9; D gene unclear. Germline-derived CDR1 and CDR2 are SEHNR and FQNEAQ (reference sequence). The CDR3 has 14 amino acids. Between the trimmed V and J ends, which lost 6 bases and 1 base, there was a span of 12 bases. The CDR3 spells CASRPGEPNTEAFF. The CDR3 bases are TGTGCCAGCAGGCCCGGGGAGCCGAACACTGAAGCTTTCTTT.

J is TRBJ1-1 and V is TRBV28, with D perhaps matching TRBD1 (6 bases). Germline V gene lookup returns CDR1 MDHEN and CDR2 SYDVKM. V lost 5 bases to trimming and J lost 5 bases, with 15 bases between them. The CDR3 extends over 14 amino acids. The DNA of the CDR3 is TGTGCCAGCAGTGGCCGAGGGGGGTGGACTGAAGCTTTCTTT. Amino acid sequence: CASSGRGGWTEAFF. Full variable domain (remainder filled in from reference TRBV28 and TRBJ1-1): DVKVTQSSRYLVKRTGEKVFLECVQDMDHENMFWYRQDPGLGLRLIYFSYDVKMKEKGDIPEGYSVSREKKERFSLILESASTNQTSMYLCASSGRGGWTEAFFGQGTRLTVV.

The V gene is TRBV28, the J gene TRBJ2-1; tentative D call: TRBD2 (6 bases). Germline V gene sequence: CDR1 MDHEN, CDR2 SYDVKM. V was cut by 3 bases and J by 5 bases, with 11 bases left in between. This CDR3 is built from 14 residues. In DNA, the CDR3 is TGTGCCAGCAGTTTTTTAGCGGCTAACAATGAGCAGTTCTTC. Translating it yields CASSFLAANNEQFF.

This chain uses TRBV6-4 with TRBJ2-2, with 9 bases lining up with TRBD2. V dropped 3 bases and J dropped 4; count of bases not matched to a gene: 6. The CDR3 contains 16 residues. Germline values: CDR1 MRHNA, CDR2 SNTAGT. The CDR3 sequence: CASSEAGGVGTGELFF. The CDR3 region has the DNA TGTGCCAGCAGTGAAGCGGGAGGTGTCGGCACCGGGGAGCTGTTTTTT.

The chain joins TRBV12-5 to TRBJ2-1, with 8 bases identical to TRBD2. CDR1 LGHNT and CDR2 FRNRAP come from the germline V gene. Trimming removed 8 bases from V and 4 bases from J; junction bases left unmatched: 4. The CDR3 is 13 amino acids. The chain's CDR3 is CASRGGPYNEQFF. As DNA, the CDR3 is TGTGCTAGTCGGGGGGGCCCTTACAATGAGCAGTTCTTC. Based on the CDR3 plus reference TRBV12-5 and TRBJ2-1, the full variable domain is DARVTQTPRHKVTEMGQEVTMRCQPILGHNTVFWYRQTMMQGLELLAYFRNRAPLDDSGMPKDRFSAEMPDATLATLKIQPSEPRDSAVYFCASRGGPYNEQFFGPGTRLTVL.

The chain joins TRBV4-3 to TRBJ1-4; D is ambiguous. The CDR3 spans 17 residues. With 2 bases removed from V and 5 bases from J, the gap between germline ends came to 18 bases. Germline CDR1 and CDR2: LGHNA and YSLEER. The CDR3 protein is CASSQKVGTQINEKLFF. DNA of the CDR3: TGCGCCAGCAGCCAAAAAGTCGGAACTCAGATAAATGAAAAACTGTTTTTT.

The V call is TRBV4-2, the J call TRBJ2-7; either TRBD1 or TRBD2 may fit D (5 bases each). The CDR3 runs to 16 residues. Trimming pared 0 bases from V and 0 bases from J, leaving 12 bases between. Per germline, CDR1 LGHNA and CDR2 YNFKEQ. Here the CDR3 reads CASSQDFGGSSYEQYF. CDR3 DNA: TGTGCCAGCAGCCAAGATTTTGGGGGTAGCTCCTACGAGCAGTACTTC.

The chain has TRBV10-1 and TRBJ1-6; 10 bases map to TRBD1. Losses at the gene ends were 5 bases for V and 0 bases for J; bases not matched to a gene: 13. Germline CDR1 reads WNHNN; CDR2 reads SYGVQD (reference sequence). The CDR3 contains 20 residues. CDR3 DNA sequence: TGCGCCAGCAGTCGTAGGGGACAGGGGTACCTCAGCTCCTATAATTCACCCCTCCACTTT. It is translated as CASSRRGQGYLSSYNSPLHF.